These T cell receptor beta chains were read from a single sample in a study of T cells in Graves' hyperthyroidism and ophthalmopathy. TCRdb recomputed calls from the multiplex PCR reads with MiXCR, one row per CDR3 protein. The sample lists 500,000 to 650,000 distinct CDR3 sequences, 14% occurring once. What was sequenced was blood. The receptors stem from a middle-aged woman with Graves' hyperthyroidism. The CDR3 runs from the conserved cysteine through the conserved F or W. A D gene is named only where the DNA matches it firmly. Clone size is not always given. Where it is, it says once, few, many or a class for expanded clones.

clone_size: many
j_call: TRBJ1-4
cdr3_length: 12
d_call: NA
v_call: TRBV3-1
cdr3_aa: CASSQNFEKLFF
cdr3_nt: TGTGCCAGCAGCCAAAACTTCGAAAAACTGTTTTTT

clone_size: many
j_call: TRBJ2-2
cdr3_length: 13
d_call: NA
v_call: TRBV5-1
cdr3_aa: CASSLGDTGELFF
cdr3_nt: TGTGCCAGCAGCTTAGGGGACACCGGGGAGCTGTTTTTT

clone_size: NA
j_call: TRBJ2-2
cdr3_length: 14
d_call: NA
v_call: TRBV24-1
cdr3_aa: CATSQASNTGELFF
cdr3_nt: TGTGCCACCAGTCAGGCCTCGAACACCGGGGAGCTGTTTTTT

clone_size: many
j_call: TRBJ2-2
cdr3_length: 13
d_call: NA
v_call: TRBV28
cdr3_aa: CASSFIDTGELFF
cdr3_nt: TGTGCCAGCAGTTTTATTGACACCGGGGAGCTGTTTTTT

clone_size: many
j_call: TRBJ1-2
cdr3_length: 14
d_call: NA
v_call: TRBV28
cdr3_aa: CASSLINGGKGYTF
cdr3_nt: TGTGCCAGCAGTTTAATCAATGGAGGGAAGGGCTACACCTTC

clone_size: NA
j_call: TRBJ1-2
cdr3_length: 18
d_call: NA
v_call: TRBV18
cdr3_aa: CASSRAPTGILANYGYTF
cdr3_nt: TGTGCCAGCTCGCGAGCACCTACAGGGATACTAGCTAACTATGGCTACACCTTC

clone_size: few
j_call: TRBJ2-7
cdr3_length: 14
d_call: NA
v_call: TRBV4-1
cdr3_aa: CASSQADNSYEQYF
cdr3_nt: TGCGCCAGCAGCCAAGCTGACAACTCCTACGAGCAGTACTTC

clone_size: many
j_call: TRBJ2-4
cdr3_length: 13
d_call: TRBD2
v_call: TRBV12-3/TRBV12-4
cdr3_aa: CASRASGRSRLYF
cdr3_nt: TGTGCCAGCAGGGCTAGCGGGCGTTCTAGGTTGTACTTC

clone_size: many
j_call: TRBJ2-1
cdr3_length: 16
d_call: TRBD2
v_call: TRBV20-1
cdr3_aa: CSARDASGSFHNEQFF
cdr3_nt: TGCAGTGCTAGAGATGCGAGCGGGAGTTTCCACAATGAGCAGTTCTTC

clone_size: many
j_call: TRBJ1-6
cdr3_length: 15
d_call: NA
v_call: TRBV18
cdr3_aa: CASSPQAEGNSPLHF
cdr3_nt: TGTGCCAGCTCACCACAGGCAGAGGGTAACTCACCCCTCCACTTT

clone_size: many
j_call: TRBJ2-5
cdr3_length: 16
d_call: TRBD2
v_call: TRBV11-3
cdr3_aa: CASSPQGLAGSETQYF
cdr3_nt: TGTGCCAGCAGCCCTCAGGGTCTAGCGGGGTCCGAGACCCAGTACTTC

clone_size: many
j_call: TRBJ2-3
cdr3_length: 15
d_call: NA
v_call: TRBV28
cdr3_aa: CASSFRGINSDTQYF
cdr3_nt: TGTGCCAGCAGTTTTCGGGGGATCAATTCAGATACGCAGTATTTT

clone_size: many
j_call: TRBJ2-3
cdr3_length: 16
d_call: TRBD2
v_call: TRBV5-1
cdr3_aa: CASSLQLAGGTDTQYF
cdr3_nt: TGCGCCAGCAGCTTGCAGCTAGCGGGAGGCACAGATACGCAGTATTTT

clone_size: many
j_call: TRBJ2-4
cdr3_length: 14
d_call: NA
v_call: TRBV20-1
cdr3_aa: CSARVRQGVNIQYF
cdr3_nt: TGCAGTGCTAGAGTGAGACAAGGCGTGAACATTCAGTACTTC

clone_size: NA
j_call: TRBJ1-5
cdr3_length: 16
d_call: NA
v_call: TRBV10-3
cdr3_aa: CAISESQAYSNQPQHF
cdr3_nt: TGTGCCATCAGTGAATCACAGGCGTATAGCAATCAGCCCCAGCATTTT

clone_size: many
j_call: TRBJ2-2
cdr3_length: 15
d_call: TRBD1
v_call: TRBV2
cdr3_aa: CASSARQGGTGELFF
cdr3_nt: TGTGCCAGCAGTGCCCGACAGGGTGGAACCGGGGAGCTGTTTTTT

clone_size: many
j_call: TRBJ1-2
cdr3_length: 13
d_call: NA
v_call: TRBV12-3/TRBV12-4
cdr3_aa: CASSSGTLSGYTF
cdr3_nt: TGTGCCAGCAGCTCCGGGACTCTATCGGGCTACACCTTC